This note documents a single T cell receptor (beta chain) sequence. Profiled with immunoSEQ multiplex PCR; TCRdb holds only in-frame clones, not every one. Of under 200,000 clones in the sample, around 85% are singletons; the top ten hold about 5%. This sample was taken from a study of blood T cell repertoires in COVID-19. CDR1 is MNHEY and CDR2 is SVGAGI in the germline V gene. The V and J ends lost 6 bases and 4 bases, in that order; junction bases with no gene match: 4. This CDR3 is built from 14 residues. This chain uses TRBV6-5 with TRBJ2-5; 11 bases line up with TRBD2. This clonotype originated in a woman in her thirties or forties with acute COVID-19. Input material: PBMCs or T cells enriched from blood (not recorded which). CDR3 DNA: TGTGCCAGCAGATCGGGACTAGCGGTAGAGACCCAGTACTTC. Encoded protein: CASRSGLAVETQYF.